Each of the 8 T cell receptor beta chains below was sequenced from the same sample in a study of control samples from healthy donors and cancer patients. The protocol was immunoSEQ multiplex PCR, while the TCRdb copy is restricted to in-frame clones and leaves out a portion. Of over 85,000 clones in the sample, over 85% were seen once. The specimen sequenced was blood. The receptor source for this set is a woman between 25 and 40 years old in good health.

This chain connects TRBV29-1 to TRBJ2-1; possibly TRBD2 for D (6 bases). The CDR3 is made up of 13 amino acids. Germline V gene data show CDR1 as SQVTM and CDR2 as ANQGSEA. V lost 4 bases, J lost 7 bases, and 14 bases lay in between. The DNA for the CDR3 is TGCAGCGTTGGTCTTAGCGGCCTTAATGAGCAGTTCTTC. It encodes CSVGLSGLNEQFF.

The chain is built from TRBV5-8 and TRBJ1-2, with TRBD1 as a possible D gene (6 bases). CDR1 and CDR2 (germline): SGHTS, YDEGEE. V was cut by 7 bases and J by 8 bases, with 15 bases left in between. CDR3 length equals 12 residues. The CDR3 nucleotides read TGTGCCAGCTCCGGGACATCGGGAGGCTACACCTTC. Protein sequence: CASSGTSGGYTF.

This clone was counted only a few times. The chain has TRBV7-2 and TRBJ2-7, with 7 bases fitting TRBD1. In germline, CDR1 is SGHTA, CDR2 FQGNSA. V gave up 0 bases and J gave up 2 bases; unmatched junction bases: 4. The CDR3 has 15 residues. The CDR3 DNA sequence: TGTGCCAGCAGCTTAGCTCGGGACAGAACCTACGAGCAGTACTTC. Translation: CASSLARDRTYEQYF.

The chain joins TRBV6-8 to TRBJ2-1; TRBD2 matches at 9 bases. V lost 7 bases, J lost 9 bases, and 7 bases stayed unmatched. Germline CDR1 MNHGY, CDR2 SAAAGT. CDR3 length: 13 residues. CDR3 coding DNA: TGTGCCAGCACTGGCGGGGGGGCCGGTGAGCAGTTCTTC. This codes for CASTGGGAGEQFF.

V gene TRBV5-5 combines with J gene TRBJ2-7; no clear D gene. The germline CDR1 and CDR2 sequences are SGHKS and YYEKEE (reference sequence). The CDR3 runs 13 residues. The V gene lost 0 bases and the J gene lost 7 bases, with 11 bases spanning the gap. The CDR3 reads CASSLGWANEQYF. The CDR3 DNA sequence: TGTGCCAGCAGCTTGGGGTGGGCAAATGAGCAGTACTTC.

The chain recombines TRBV29-1 with TRBJ2-3; a weak D match, TRBD1 (5 bases). The CDR3 has 14 amino acids. V was cut by 6 bases and J by 2 bases, with 15 bases left in between. The germline CDR1 and CDR2 sequences are SQVTM and ANQGSEA. The CDR3 sequence: CSVSRQGPTDTQYF. In DNA, the CDR3 is TGCAGCGTCTCGCGTCAGGGTCCCACAGATACGCAGTATTTT.

The rearrangement uses TRBV19 and TRBJ2-7; TRBD1 matches 8 bases. V shed 3 bases, J shed 5 bases, and the junction held 6 bases outside the gene matches. Germline V lookup: CDR1 LNHDA, CDR2 SQIVND (reference sequence). This CDR3 region has 14 residues. Written as DNA, the CDR3 is TGTGCCAGTAGTATCGGTCAGGGGGCGAACGAGCAGTACTTC. Its protein product is CASSIGQGANEQYF.

A single count supports this clone. The chain has TRBV15 and TRBJ2-7, with D possibly TRBD2 on 6 matching bases. This CDR3 is built from 16 residues. In germline, CDR1 is LNHNV, CDR2 YYDKDF (reference sequence). V was cut by 2 bases and J by 6 bases, with 20 bases left in between. In DNA form, the CDR3 reads TGTGCCACCAGCAGACACCCACGGGACTTCCCATCCGAGCAGTACTTC. Translated: CATSRHPRDFPSEQYF.